These 27 T cell receptor beta chains share one sample of origin, sequenced in a study of blood T cell repertoires in COVID-19 (dated by TCRdb to about 2020). The library was generated by the immunoSEQ multiplex PCR assay. TCRdb limited this immuneACCESS table to in-frame rearrangements with V and J called. A share of clones is missing; checked studies link under half to unresolved V genes, and the rest is unexplained. This sample comprises about 400,000 clones, just under 90% of them detected only once. The ten largest make up 1.5% to 2% of the sample. What was sequenced was PBMCs or T cells enriched from blood (not recorded which). Receptors originate from a woman aged 25-40 years who had recovered from COVID-19.

The rearrangement joins TRBV27 to TRBJ2-7; possibly TRBD2 for D (6 bases). The CDR3 length is 15 residues. Germline CDR1 and CDR2: MNHEY and SMNVEV (reference sequence). The ends were cut back, 6 bases at V and 4 bases at J, with 19 bases in the middle. The CDR3 loop reads CASRDSDYRPYEQYF. The CDR3 coding sequence is TGTGCCAGCAGAGACTCGGACTATCGGCCTTACGAGCAGTACTTC.

The rearrangement uses TRBV29-1 and TRBJ1-6; no clear D gene. Germline V gene data show CDR1 as SQVTM and CDR2 as ANQGSEA. The CDR3 has 14 amino acids. Between the trimmed V and J ends, which lost 7 bases and 10 bases, there was a span of 20 bases. The CDR3 here is CSARLAGEGSPLHF. CDR3 coding DNA: TGCAGCGCTCGTCTCGCAGGAGAGGGCTCACCCCTCCACTTT.

In this sample, this clone turned up once. The gene calls are TRBV7-2 and TRBJ1-1; 9 bases fit TRBD1. The CDR3 loop spans 14 amino acids. Germline V gene lookup returns CDR1 SGHTA and CDR2 FQGNSA. V trimming: 4 bases; J trimming: 4 bases; junction bases outside the gene matches: 4. For the CDR3, the DNA is TGTGCCAGCAGCTACAGGGGGCAGCGCACTGAAGCTTTCTTT. This codes for CASSYRGQRTEAFF.

The chain employs TRBV2 and TRBJ1-1; D unclear. The V gene lost 7 bases and the J gene lost 9 bases, with 12 bases spanning the gap. Looked up from germline, CDR1 is SNHLY and CDR2 is FYNNEI. CDR3 length: 11 residues. The CDR3 DNA is TGTGCCAGCACACCGAGGAAGCAAGCTTTCTTT. Protein product: CASTPRKQAFF.

This chain connects TRBV19 to TRBJ1-2; D is undetermined. This CDR3 comprises 13 residues. The germline V gene has CDR1 LNHDA and CDR2 SQIVND (reference sequence). V lost 6 bases, J lost 4 bases, and 12 bases lay in between. CDR3 amino acids: CASRDPGSYGYTF. The CDR3 DNA sequence: TGTGCCAGTAGAGACCCGGGTAGCTATGGCTACACCTTC.

This sequence joins TRBV6-5 and TRBJ1-6; D uncertain. Trimming cost V 4 bases and J 7 bases, with 14 bases left between them. This CDR3 is 15 amino acids long. Germline-derived CDR1 and CDR2 are MNHEY and SVGAGI. CDR3 loop: CASSWRTETNSPLHF. The DNA for the CDR3 is TGTGCCAGCAGTTGGAGGACGGAGACAAATTCACCCCTCCACTTT.

V and J are TRBV2 and TRBJ1-6; D is undetermined. This CDR3 is built from 15 residues. CDR1 is SNHLY and CDR2 is FYNNEI in the germline V gene. V was trimmed by 4 bases and J by 8 bases, leaving 15 bases between them. CDR3: CASSVETLRDSPLHF. CDR3 DNA: TGTGCCAGCAGTGTGGAGACTTTAAGAGATTCACCCCTCCACTTT.

The count of this clone is one. This rearrangement joins TRBV7-6 to TRBJ1-2; D is possibly TRBD1 (6 bases). The CDR3 is 13 amino acids. CDR1 is SGHVS, CDR2 FNYEAQ, per germline. V was trimmed by 5 bases and J by 2 bases, leaving 9 bases between them. The CDR3 DNA reads as TGTGCCAGCAGCCCCGGACAGAACTATGGCTACACCTTC. Residues: CASSPGQNYGYTF.

The chain employs TRBV7-8 and TRBJ1-1; D might be TRBD1 (5 bases). CDR1 and CDR2 from the germline V gene are SGHVS and FQNEAQ. Trimming stripped 4 bases from V and 1 base from J, with 10 bases between. This CDR3 has 14 residues. The CDR3 sequence is CASSSFQGNTEAFF. The DNA for the CDR3 is TGTGCCAGCAGCTCGTTTCAGGGGAACACTGAAGCTTTCTTT.

V gene TRBV29-1 combines with J gene TRBJ1-2; D not resolved. CDR1 SQVTM and CDR2 ANQGSEA come from the germline V gene. The CDR3 length is 13 residues. The ends were cut back, 6 bases at V and 3 bases at J, with 14 bases in the middle. The CDR3 sequence is CSVARRGYYGYTF. CDR3 in DNA: TGCAGCGTAGCCCGACGGGGATACTATGGCTACACCTTC.

The CDR3 region has the DNA TGTGCCAGCAGCTTTAGCGGGAGCTCCTACGAGCAGTACTTC. Translation: CASSFSGSSYEQYF. This chain links TRBV9 with TRBJ2-7; 9 nucleotides line up with TRBD2. The CDR3 totals 14 residues. V trimming: 4 bases; J trimming: 0 bases; junction bases outside the gene matches: 2. Germline CDR1 and CDR2: SGDLS and YYNGEE.

The CDR3, as DNA: TGTGCCTGGAGTCCTCGGCGGGGCCGGTGGTCGAGTAGAACTGAAGCTTTCTTT. This gives the protein CAWSPRRGRWSSRTEAFF. The chain recombines TRBV30 with TRBJ1-1; D might be TRBD1 (5 bases). This CDR3 is 18 amino acids long. The V gene lost 2 bases and the J gene lost 5 bases, with 27 bases spanning the gap. Germline-derived CDR1 and CDR2 are GTSNPN and SVGIG (reference sequence). Drawing the rest from reference TRBV30 and TRBJ1-1, the complete variable domain is SQTIHQWPATLVQPVGSPLSLECTVEGTSNPNLYWYRQAAGRGLQLLFYSVGIGQISSEVPQNLSASRPQDRQFILSSKKLLLSDSGFYLCAWSPRRGRWSSRTEAFFGQGTRLTVV.

V and J are TRBV12-3 or TRBV12-4 and TRBJ1-6; possible D gene TRBD1, 6 bases. The CDR3 length is 13 residues. Trimming pared 8 bases from V and 13 bases from J, leaving 18 bases between. CDR3 region: CASGAGTFPPLHF. The CDR3, as DNA: TGTGCCAGCGGGGCCGGGACATTTCCTCCCCTCCACTTT.

This chain uses TRBV15 with TRBJ1-4; D gene ambiguous. The V and J ends lost 4 bases and 0 bases respectively, with 9 bases between them. This CDR3 region has 15 residues. Germline V gene lookup returns CDR1 LNHNV and CDR2 YYDKDF (reference sequence). The DNA for the CDR3 is TGTGCCACCAGCACCCAAGCGGCAACTAATGAAAAACTGTTTTTT. Translated: CATSTQAATNEKLFF.

The CDR3 nucleotides are TGTGCCAGCAGTTCTGACAGGGTTTTTCAGCCCCAGCATTTT. Its translation: CASSSDRVFQPQHF. The rearrangement joins TRBV2 to TRBJ1-5; TRBD1 aligns across 7 bases. The length of the CDR3 is 14 residues. Germline assignment: CDR1 SNHLY and CDR2 FYNNEI. Unmatched junction bases numbered 7, after V lost 5 bases and J lost 6 bases.

The chain's CDR3 is CSVEAANYGYTF. CDR3 DNA: TGCAGCGTAGAGGCAGCGAACTATGGCTACACCTTC. This chain connects TRBV29-1 to TRBJ1-2; D gene ambiguous. The CDR3 has 12 amino acids. The germline gives CDR1 SQVTM, CDR2 ANQGSEA. Trimming removed 6 bases from V and 2 bases from J, with 10 bases in between.

J is TRBJ2-1 and V is TRBV27; 9 nucleotides line up with TRBD1. The junction had 0 bases not matched to a gene; V was cut back by 4 bases and J by 5 bases. This CDR3 spans 13 amino acids. Germline CDR1 MNHEY, CDR2 SMNVEV (reference sequence). CDR3 coding DNA: TGTGCCAGCAGTTGGACAGGGGACAATGAGCAGTTCTTC. Amino acid sequence: CASSWTGDNEQFF.

The rearrangement uses TRBV2 and TRBJ1-6, with 9 nucleotides matching TRBD1. CDR1 and CDR2 from the germline V gene are SNHLY and FYNNEI. The CDR3 totals 14 residues. With V trimmed by 6 bases and J by 10 bases, 7 bases remained unmatched. CDR3 sequence: CASSAWTGESPLHF. As DNA, the CDR3 is TGTGCCAGCAGCGCTTGGACAGGGGAATCACCCCTCCACTTT.

The CDR3 here is CASSLWGLEYGYTF. CDR3 nucleotides: TGTGCCAGCAGTTTGTGGGGGCTCGAGTATGGCTACACCTTC. The rearrangement uses TRBV28 and TRBJ1-2; tentatively, D is TRBD1 (6 bases). Trimming stripped 3 bases from V and 5 bases from J, with 13 bases between. From germline, CDR1 is MDHEN and CDR2 SYDVKM. The CDR3 extends over 14 amino acids.

V and J are TRBV5-4 and TRBJ1-4, with unresolved D. Germline loops: CDR1 SGHNT, CDR2 YYREEE (reference sequence). V lost 1 base to trimming and J lost 0 bases, with 7 bases between them. The CDR3 runs to 15 residues. The CDR3 spells CASSLSGTTNEKLFF. CDR3 nucleotides: TGTGCCAGCAGCTTGTCCGGTACAACTAATGAAAAACTGTTTTTT. Full variable domain (missing parts from reference TRBV5-4 and TRBJ1-4): ETGVTQSPTHLIKTRGQQVTLRCSSQSGHNTVSWYQQALGQGPQFIFQYYREEENGRGNFPPRFSGLQFPNYSSELNVNALELDDSALYLCASSLSGTTNEKLFFGSGTQLSVL.

This clone was observed a single time. The chain uses TRBV5-4 and TRBJ2-1; maybe TRBD2 (6 bases). Between the trimmed V and J ends, which lost 0 bases and 1 base, there was a span of 14 bases. CDR1 and CDR2 (germline): SGHNT, YYREEE (reference sequence). The CDR3 is 17 residues long. CDR3 sequence reads: CASSLAARGGSYNEQFF. The CDR3 DNA sequence: TGTGCCAGCAGCTTGGCCGCGCGGGGAGGTTCCTACAATGAGCAGTTCTTC.

This chain joins TRBV10-2 and TRBJ1-4, with D possibly TRBD1 on 5 matching bases. Germline V CDR1 and CDR2: WSHSY, SAAADI. The germline V and J ends were trimmed by 0 bases and 6 bases, with 17 bases remaining between them. This CDR3 contains 17 residues. The CDR3 nucleotides read TGCGCCAGCAGTGAGTCGACTGGGGCAACGGTGGATGAAAAACTGTTTTTT. Its translation is CASSESTGATVDEKLFF.

The V call is TRBV10-1, the J call TRBJ1-1, with unresolved D. The CDR3 covers 13 residues. The V end was cut by 3 bases, the J end by 0 bases, with 5 bases between. Germline CDR1 and CDR2: WNHNN and SYGVQD (reference sequence). The DNA for the CDR3 is TGCGCCAGCAGTGACTTCCTGAACACTGAAGCTTTCTTT. Its protein is CASSDFLNTEAFF.

This rearrangement joins TRBV19 to TRBJ1-2, with D perhaps TRBD1 (6 bases). The V gene's germline CDR1 is LNHDA and CDR2 SQIVND (reference sequence). Trimming removed 5 bases at V and 5 bases at J, with 21 bases between. This CDR3 has 16 residues. The CDR3 here is CASSFDSPGQPYGYTF. The CDR3, as DNA: TGTGCCAGTAGTTTCGATTCACCGGGACAACCTTATGGCTACACCTTC.

The chain carries TRBV24-1 and TRBJ2-3; 9 positions match TRBD1. Germline V lookup: CDR1 KGHDR, CDR2 SFDVKD. CDR3 length: 18 amino acids. The junction had 16 bases not matched to a gene; V was cut back by 5 bases and J by 5 bases. The CDR3 loop reads CATSAPPGTGSVGDTQYF. In DNA, the CDR3 is TGTGCCACCAGTGCCCCGCCCGGGACAGGGTCAGTAGGAGATACGCAGTATTTT.

Points on this clone: This sample also contains other DNA sequences that code for the same CDR3. This sequence joins TRBV3-1 (or the pseudogene TRBV3-2) and TRBJ2-7; 13 bases line up with TRBD2. The CDR3 totals 15 residues. Germline CDR1 is LGHDT and CDR2 is YNNKEL (reference sequence). With 6 bases clipped from V and 2 bases from J, the junction kept 4 bases outside the gene matches. In DNA, the CDR3 is TGTGCCAGCAGTCTGGGACTAGCGGGGACCTACGAGCAGTACTTC. Translated, it gives CASSLGLAGTYEQYF.

This chain links TRBV7-9 with TRBJ1-1; tentative D call: TRBD1 (5 bases). Trimming took off 3 bases at V and 1 base at J, with 12 bases between the two ends. CDR3 length equals 15 residues. Germline CDR1 is SEHNR and CDR2 is FQNEAQ (reference sequence). The DNA of the CDR3 is TGTGCCAGCAGCTTTAGTCCAGGGTCGAACACTGAAGCTTTCTTT. It translates to CASSFSPGSNTEAFF.